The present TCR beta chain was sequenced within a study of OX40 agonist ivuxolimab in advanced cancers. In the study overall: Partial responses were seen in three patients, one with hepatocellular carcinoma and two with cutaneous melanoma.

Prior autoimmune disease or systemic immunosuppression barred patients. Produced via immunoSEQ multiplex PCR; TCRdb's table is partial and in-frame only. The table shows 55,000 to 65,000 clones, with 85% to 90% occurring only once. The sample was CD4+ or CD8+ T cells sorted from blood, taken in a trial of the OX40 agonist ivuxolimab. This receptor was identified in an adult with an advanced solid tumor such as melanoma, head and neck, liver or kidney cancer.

The CDR3 bases are TGTGCCAGCTCATCGGGGGCAGGGACTCCATCCTACAATGAGCAGTTCTTC. It is translated as CASSSGAGTPSYNEQFF. The chain carries TRBV18 and TRBJ2-1; possibly TRBD1 or TRBD2 for D (6 bases each). V dropped 5 bases and J dropped 1 base, with 18 bases sitting between them. Germline CDR1 and CDR2: KGHSH and LQKENI. The CDR3 totals 17 residues.